This TCR beta chain derives from a study of blood T cell repertoires in COVID-19. Turning to the study itself: Whether acute or convalescent, the COVID-19 samples came from the United States, Italy and Spain.

TCRdb's table, derived via immunoSEQ multiplex PCR, lists solely in-frame clones and lacks some. The repertoire holds hundreds of thousands of clones, with over 80% as singletons. This receptor was taken from a young woman with COVID-19, enrolled during active disease. The sequencing input was peripheral blood.

CDR3 loop: CASRPDRTYEQYF. As DNA, the CDR3 is TGTGCCAGCAGACCCGACAGGACCTACGAGCAGTACTTC. V usage is TRBV12-3 or TRBV12-4 and J usage is TRBJ2-7, with a weak D call TRBD1 (6 bases). V was trimmed by 6 bases and J by 2 bases, leaving 11 bases between them. There are 13 residues in the CDR3.